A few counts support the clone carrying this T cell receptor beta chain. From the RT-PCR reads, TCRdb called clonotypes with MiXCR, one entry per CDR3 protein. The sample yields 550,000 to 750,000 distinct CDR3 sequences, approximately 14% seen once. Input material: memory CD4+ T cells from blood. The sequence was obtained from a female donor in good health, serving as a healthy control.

The CDR3 nucleotides read TGTGCCAGCAGTCCCTACAAACAGGGGGCTCTGCACTATGGCTACACCTTC. Its protein product is CASSPYKQGALHYGYTF. The chain links TRBV12-3 or TRBV12-4 to TRBJ1-2, with 9 bases lining up with TRBD1. V dropped 5 bases and J dropped 3; count of bases not matched to a gene: 13. The CDR3 is 17 amino acids.